Listed below are T cell receptor beta chains from one sample, sequenced in a study of cytomegalovirus exposure and HLA in healthy donors. Sequencing was performed with immunoSEQ multiplex PCR; in TCRdb, only in-frame clones are kept and a portion is missing. The data show about 190,000 clones, about 87% seen once. The specimen sequenced was PBMCs. These receptors came from a young man in good health and CMV-seronegative. CDR3s include the opening cysteine and the closing phenylalanine or tryptophan. A D gene is named only where the DNA matches it firmly. Only part of the rows carry a size: once, few, many, or a class if the clone is expanded.

j_gene	abundance	d_gene	v_gene	CDR3aa	CDR3nt
TRBJ2-3	-	-	TRBV18	CASSPASGSTDTQYF	TGTGCCAGCTCACCAGCGAGCGGCAGCACAGATACGCAGTATTTT
TRBJ1-5	-	TRBD1	TRBV2	CASSEYRGRDQPQHF	TGTGCCAGCAGTGAATACAGGGGGCGCGATCAGCCCCAGCATTTT
TRBJ2-2	-	TRBD2	TRBV4-1	CASSQGVLAGVGGELFF	TGCGCCAGCAGCCAGGGGGTGCTAGCGGGAGTAGGCGGGGAGCTGTTTTTT
TRBJ2-7	-	-	TRBV28	CASSLPGQGKGYEQYF	TGTGCCAGCAGTTTACCGGGTCAGGGGAAGGGTTACGAGCAGTACTTC
TRBJ2-2	-	TRBD2	TRBV9	CASSVYTSESGELFF	TGTGCCAGCAGCGTATACACTAGCGAATCCGGGGAGCTGTTTTTT
TRBJ2-3	-	-	TRBV6-5	CASTTNQGLTDTQYF	TGTGCCAGCACGACCAATCAGGGCCTCACAGATACGCAGTATTTT
TRBJ2-2	-	-	TRBV25-1	CASSGTPFNTGELFF	TGTGCCAGCAGTGGAACACCCTTTAACACCGGGGAGCTGTTTTTT
TRBJ2-2	few	-	TRBV7-2	CASSSSSGELFF	TGTGCCAGCAGCTCCTCTAGTGGGGAGCTGTTTTTT
TRBJ2-1	few	TRBD1	TRBV7-9	CSSRSEGQRYNEQFF	TGTTCCAGCAGGTCCGAGGGACAGAGGTACAATGAGCAGTTCTTC
TRBJ2-7	-	-	TRBV2	CASSQDQGRRSLEQYF	TGTGCCAGCAGTCAGGATCAGGGGCGGAGGAGTTTGGAGCAGTACTTC
TRBJ1-3	-	-	TRBV30	CAWSLEGSGNTIYF	TGTGCCTGGAGTTTAGAGGGCTCTGGAAACACCATATATTTT
TRBJ1-4	-	TRBD1	TRBV6-5	CASRKGGSGEKLFF	TGTGCCAGCAGAAAAGGGGGCTCTGGGGAAAAACTGTTTTTT
TRBJ2-5	-	-	TRBV6-5	CASTSDRREETQYF	TGTGCCAGCACCTCAGACAGAAGGGAAGAGACCCAGTACTTC
TRBJ2-1	-	TRBD2	TRBV6-6	CASSFPGLAGDNEQFF	TGTGCCAGCAGTTTCCCGGGACTAGCGGGAGACAATGAGCAGTTCTTC
TRBJ1-1	-	-	TRBV4-3	CASSHLGTEAFF	TGCGCCAGCAGCCATTTGGGGACAGAAGCTTTCTTT
TRBJ1-1	once	TRBD1	TRBV28	CASTLERGRAVTEAFF	TGTGCCAGCACCTTAGAGAGGGGGCGAGCGGTGACTGAAGCTTTCTTT
TRBJ2-3	-	TRBD1	TRBV28	CASKAGGPDTQYF	TGTGCCAGCAAGGCAGGGGGCCCAGATACGCAGTATTTT
TRBJ1-5	-	-	TRBV11-2	CASSFGGSNQPQHF	TGTGCCAGCAGCTTCGGGGGTAGCAATCAGCCCCAGCATTTT
TRBJ2-7	once	-	TRBV11-2	CASSPLRGKNEQYF	TGTGCCAGCAGCCCGCTACGGGGGAAGAACGAGCAGTACTTC
TRBJ2-5	-	-	TRBV5-6	CASSLGRSYRETQYF	TGTGCCAGCAGCTTGGGCAGGTCGTACCGAGAGACCCAGTACTTC
TRBJ1-2	-	TRBD1	TRBV28	CASNPGQFYYGYTF	TGTGCCAGCAATCCGGGACAGTTCTACTATGGCTACACCTTC
TRBJ2-7	-	TRBD2	TRBV11-2	CASSRTSTSYEQYF	TGTGCCAGCAGCCGGACTAGCACCTCCTACGAGCAGTACTTC
TRBJ2-7	-	TRBD1	TRBV6-5	CASQTGAHYEQYF	TGTGCCAGTCAGACAGGGGCCCACTACGAGCAGTACTTC
TRBJ2-7	-	-	TRBV10-2	CASRADFRGEQYF	TGCGCCAGCAGGGCAGACTTTAGGGGCGAGCAGTACTTC
TRBJ2-5	-	TRBD2	TRBV5-1	CASERLAGGGETQYF	TGCGCCAGCGAACGACTAGCGGGGGGCGGCGAGACCCAGTACTTC
TRBJ1-2	-	-	TRBV6-5	CASNLQGGNYGYTF	TGTGCCAGCAACCTACAGGGCGGAAACTATGGCTACACCTTC
TRBJ2-7	-	-	TRBV7-9	CASSTQVAPMGEQYF	TGTGCCAGCAGCACCCAAGTAGCGCCCATGGGGGAGCAGTACTTC
TRBJ1-2	-	TRBD1	TRBV28	CASRRPGTGLGAYGYTF	TGTGCCAGCAGACGTCCCGGGACAGGTTTGGGGGCCTATGGCTACACCTTC
TRBJ2-7	-	TRBD2	TRBV27	CASSLAGGIRNEQYF	TGTGCCAGCAGTTTAGCGGGGGGCATTCGGAACGAGCAGTACTTC
TRBJ1-6	-	-	TRBV6-6	CASSYEERAPLHF	TGTGCCAGCAGTTACGAAGAGAGGGCACCCCTCCACTTT
TRBJ1-2	-	-	TRBV13	CASSLTSAGLRSYTF	TGTGCCAGCAGCTTAACGTCGGCAGGGCTTAGGAGCTACACCTTC
TRBJ2-3	-	-	TRBV6-1	CVSSGGGGYTQYF	TGTGTCAGCAGTGGGGGAGGGGGTTATACGCAGTATTTT
TRBJ1-2	-	TRBD1	TRBV5-1	CASSLVDRGRGGGYTF	TGCGCCAGCAGCTTGGTGGACAGGGGGCGTGGTGGGGGCTACACCTTC
TRBJ1-1	-	-	TRBV7-2	CASSLGWTGGGEAFF	TGTGCCAGCAGCTTAGGGTGGACTGGAGGAGGTGAAGCTTTCTTT
TRBJ2-1	-	TRBD1	TRBV7-9	CASSLDRGSYNEQFF	TGTGCCAGCAGCTTGGACAGGGGGTCCTACAATGAGCAGTTCTTC
TRBJ1-4	-	TRBD1	TRBV27	CASSPLPTGYEKLFF	TGTGCCAGCAGTCCTCTGCCGACAGGGTATGAAAAACTGTTTTTT
TRBJ2-3	-	TRBD2	TRBV19	CASSITGGYGTDTQYF	TGTGCCAGTAGTATAACCGGGGGGTACGGCACAGATACGCAGTATTTT
TRBJ1-2	-	TRBD1	TRBV7-9	CASSPGQVQNGYTF	TGTGCCAGCAGCCCGGGACAGGTTCAGAATGGCTACACCTTC
TRBJ1-2	-	TRBD1	TRBV28	CASSLERTGVRGYTF	TGTGCCAGCAGTTTAGAGAGGACAGGGGTTCGGGGCTACACCTTC
TRBJ2-7	-	-	TRBV28	CGTGSSYEQYF	TGTGGGACGGGGAGCTCCTACGAGCAGTACTTC
TRBJ2-7	-	TRBD1	TRBV7-9	CASSLGTGLSYEQYF	TGTGCCAGCAGCTTAGGGACAGGGTTATCCTACGAGCAGTACTTC
TRBJ2-1	-	TRBD1	TRBV4-1	CASRGQGNNEQFF	TGCGCCAGCAGGGGACAGGGGAACAATGAGCAGTTCTTC
TRBJ2-5	-	-	TRBV10-2	CASRADRYQETQYF	TGCGCCAGCAGGGCAGACAGGTACCAAGAGACCCAGTACTTC
TRBJ1-4	few	TRBD1	TRBV19	CASSIIDRGQDEKLFF	TGTGCCAGTAGTATAATCGACAGGGGGCAGGATGAAAAACTGTTTTTT
TRBJ2-7	-	-	TRBV21-1	CASSKDGSGGYYEQYF	TGTGCCAGCAGCAAAGATGGTAGCGGGGGGTACTACGAGCAGTACTTC
TRBJ2-7	-	-	TRBV11-1	CASSPRAGRGNSYEQYF	TGTGCCAGCAGCCCCCGGGCGGGCAGGGGAAACTCCTACGAGCAGTACTTC
TRBJ2-1	once	-	TRBV4-1	CASSHDTYSYNEQFF	TGCGCCAGCAGCCACGATACCTACTCCTACAATGAGCAGTTCTTC
TRBJ2-7	-	TRBD1	TRBV18	CASSPLGTGGGYEQYF	TGTGCCAGCTCACCCTTGGGGACAGGGGGCGGCTACGAGCAGTACTTC
TRBJ2-1	-	-	TRBV6-5	CASSWGTSSEQFF	TGTGCCAGCAGTTGGGGGACTTCAAGTGAGCAGTTCTTC
TRBJ2-5	-	-	TRBV19	CASSIDQQETQYF	TGTGCCAGTAGTATAGACCAGCAAGAGACCCAGTACTTC
TRBJ2-3	-	-	TRBV5-1	CASSLAQGTDTQYF	TGCGCCAGCAGCTTGGCACAGGGAACAGATACGCAGTATTTT
TRBJ2-1	-	-	TRBV6-4	CASQGLLHHNEQFF	TGTGCCAGCCAGGGGTTATTGCACCACAATGAGCAGTTCTTC
TRBJ2-1	-	TRBD2	TRBV15	CATSRGASGSNEQFF	TGTGCCACCAGCAGAGGGGCTAGCGGGAGTAATGAGCAGTTCTTC
TRBJ2-4	-	TRBD2	TRBV28	CASSPRGVAKNIQYF	TGTGCCAGCAGTCCCCGGGGGGTAGCCAAAAACATTCAGTACTTC
TRBJ2-2	-	-	TRBV14	CASSPRLGDFTGELFF	TGTGCCAGCAGCCCCAGACTAGGAGATTTCACCGGGGAGCTGTTTTTT
TRBJ2-7	-	-	TRBV30	CAWRGASPSYEQYF	TGTGCCTGGAGGGGGGCCTCTCCCTCCTACGAGCAGTACTTC